A few counts support the clone carrying this TCR beta chain. No antigen is known for it. The V segment lost 5 bases and the J segment 6 bases; nucleotides outside the gene matches: 9. Looked up from germline, CDR1 is MNHEY and CDR2 is SMNVEV (reference sequence). The CDR3 covers 14 residues. This entry is derived from a study of T cell repertoires in cytomegalovirus infection. Study observations and caveats: There were HLA-C-restricted CMV-specific TCR beta clonotypes dominating the ex vivo response.

TCRdb re-derived calls from the reads in MiXCR, one entry per CDR3 protein. This sample has about 360,000 distinct CDR3 sequences, with 15% to 20% found just once. This receptor was taken from a human donor in good health (CMV status not recorded). Some clones in this sample may be carry-over from other donors' samples. This chain uses TRBV27 with TRBJ1-2, with TRBD1 matching over 7 bases. Sequenced: PBMCs. CDR3 bases: TGTGCCAGCAGTCGCCGACAGGGATTGGATGGCTACACCTTC. Its protein product is CASSRRQGLDGYTF.